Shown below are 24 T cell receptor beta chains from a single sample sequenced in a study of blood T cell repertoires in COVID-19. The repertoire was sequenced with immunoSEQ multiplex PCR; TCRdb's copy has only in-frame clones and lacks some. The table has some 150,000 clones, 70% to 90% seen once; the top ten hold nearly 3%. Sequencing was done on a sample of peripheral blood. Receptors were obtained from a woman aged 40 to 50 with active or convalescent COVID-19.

The CDR3 here is CASSPGTGGGEQYF. DNA of the CDR3: TGTGCCAGCAGCCCCGGGACAGGGGGAGGTGAGCAGTACTTC. The V gene is TRBV28, the J gene TRBJ2-7, with 11 bases fitting TRBD1. Germline CDR1 is MDHEN and CDR2 is SYDVKM. Trimming took 6 bases from V and 7 from J; bases not matched to a gene: 8. The CDR3 is 14 amino acids.

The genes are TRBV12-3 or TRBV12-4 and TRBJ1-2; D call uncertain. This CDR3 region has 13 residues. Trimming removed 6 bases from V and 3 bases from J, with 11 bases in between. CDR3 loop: CASRARNDYGYTF. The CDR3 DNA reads TGTGCCAGCAGGGCCAGAAATGACTATGGCTACACCTTC.

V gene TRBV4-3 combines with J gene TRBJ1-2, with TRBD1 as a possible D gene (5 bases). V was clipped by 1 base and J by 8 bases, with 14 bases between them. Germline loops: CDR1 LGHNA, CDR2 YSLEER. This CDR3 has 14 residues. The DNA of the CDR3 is TGCGCCAGCAGCCAAGTCAAAGGGGCTGGAGGCTACACCTTC. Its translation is CASSQVKGAGGYTF.

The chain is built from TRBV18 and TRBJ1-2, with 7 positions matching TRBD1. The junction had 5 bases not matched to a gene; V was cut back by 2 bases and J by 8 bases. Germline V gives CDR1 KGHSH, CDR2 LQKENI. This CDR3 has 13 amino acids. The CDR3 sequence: CASSPDRVQGYTF. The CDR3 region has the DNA TGTGCCAGCTCACCAGACAGGGTGCAGGGCTACACCTTC.

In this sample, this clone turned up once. The CDR3 DNA sequence: TGTGCTAGTGGTCCGGACTCCGGGACAGACCACAATGAGCAGTTCTTC. Its translation: CASGPDSGTDHNEQFF. The chain combines TRBV12-5 with TRBJ2-1; 7 bases map to TRBD1. The V gene end was trimmed by 5 bases and the J gene end by 5 bases; junction bases not matched to a gene: 12. The CDR3 has 16 residues. Germline V CDR1 and CDR2: LGHNT, FRNRAP.

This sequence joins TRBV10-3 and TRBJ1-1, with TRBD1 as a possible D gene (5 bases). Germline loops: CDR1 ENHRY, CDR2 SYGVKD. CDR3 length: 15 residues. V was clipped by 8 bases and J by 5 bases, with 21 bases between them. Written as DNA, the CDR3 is TGTGCCATCTCTAGTTTTGGGCGGAAGGGGACTGAAGCTTTCTTT. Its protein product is CAISSFGRKGTEAFF.

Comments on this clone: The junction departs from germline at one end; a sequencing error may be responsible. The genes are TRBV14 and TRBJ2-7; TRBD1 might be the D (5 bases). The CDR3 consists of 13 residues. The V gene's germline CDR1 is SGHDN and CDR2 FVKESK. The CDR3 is CASSQDPRRAQNF. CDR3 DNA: TGTGCCAGCAGCCAAGACCCCCGCAGGGCCCAGAACTTC. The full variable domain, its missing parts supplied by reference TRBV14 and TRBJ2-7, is EAGVTQFPSHSVIEKGQTVTLRCDPISGHDNLYWYRRVMGKEIKFLLHFVKESKQDESGMPNNRFLAERTGGTYSTLKVQPAELEDSGVYFCASSQDPRRAQNFGPGTRLTVT.

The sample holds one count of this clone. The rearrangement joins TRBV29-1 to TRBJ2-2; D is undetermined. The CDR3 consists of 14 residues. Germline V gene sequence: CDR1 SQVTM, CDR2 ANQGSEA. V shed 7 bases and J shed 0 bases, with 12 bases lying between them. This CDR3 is CSAASVSNTGELFF. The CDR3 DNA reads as TGCAGCGCCGCAAGCGTGTCGAACACCGGGGAGCTGTTTTTT.

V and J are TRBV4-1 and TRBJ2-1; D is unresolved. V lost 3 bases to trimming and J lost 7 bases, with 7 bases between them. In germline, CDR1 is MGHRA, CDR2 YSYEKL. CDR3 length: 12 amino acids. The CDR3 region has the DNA TGCGCCAGCAGCCATACGAGGAATGAGCAGTTCTTC. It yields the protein CASSHTRNEQFF.

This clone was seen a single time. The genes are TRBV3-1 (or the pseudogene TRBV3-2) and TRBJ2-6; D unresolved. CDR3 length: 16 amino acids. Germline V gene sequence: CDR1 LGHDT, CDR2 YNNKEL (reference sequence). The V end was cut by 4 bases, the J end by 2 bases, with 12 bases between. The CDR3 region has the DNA TGTGCCAGCAGCCCCAGGTTGTTCGCTGGGGCCAACGTCCTGACTTTC. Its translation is CASSPRLFAGANVLTF.

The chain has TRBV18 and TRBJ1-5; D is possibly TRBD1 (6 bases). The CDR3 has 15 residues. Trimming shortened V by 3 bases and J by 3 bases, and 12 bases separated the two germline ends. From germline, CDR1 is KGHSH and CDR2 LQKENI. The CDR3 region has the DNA TGTGCCAGCTCACCCGGCCGGGACAACAATCAGCCCCAGCATTTT. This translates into CASSPGRDNNQPQHF.

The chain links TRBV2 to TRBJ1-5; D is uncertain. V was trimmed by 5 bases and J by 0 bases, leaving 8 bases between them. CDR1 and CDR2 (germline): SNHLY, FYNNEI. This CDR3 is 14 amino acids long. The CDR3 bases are TGTGCCAGCAGTTCACAATATAGCAATCAGCCCCAGCATTTT. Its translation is CASSSQYSNQPQHF.

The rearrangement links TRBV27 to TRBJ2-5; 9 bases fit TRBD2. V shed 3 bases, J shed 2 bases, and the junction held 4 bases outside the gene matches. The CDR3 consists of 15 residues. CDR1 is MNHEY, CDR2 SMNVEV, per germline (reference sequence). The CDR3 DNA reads TGTGCCAGCAGTTTCACTAGCGGGTTACAAGAGACCCAGTACTTC. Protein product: CASSFTSGLQETQYF.

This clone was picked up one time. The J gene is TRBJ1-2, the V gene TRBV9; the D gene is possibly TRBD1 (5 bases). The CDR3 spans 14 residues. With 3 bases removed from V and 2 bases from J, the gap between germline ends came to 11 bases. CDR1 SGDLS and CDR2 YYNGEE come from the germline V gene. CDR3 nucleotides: TGTGCCAGCAGCGGAAACAGGAACAACTATGGCTACACCTTC. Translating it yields CASSGNRNNYGYTF.

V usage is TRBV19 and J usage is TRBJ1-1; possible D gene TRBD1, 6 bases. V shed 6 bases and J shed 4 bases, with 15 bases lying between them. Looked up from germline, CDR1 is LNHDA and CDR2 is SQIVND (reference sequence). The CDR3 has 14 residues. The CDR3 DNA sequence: TGTGCCAGTAGGAAACAGGGTTGGGGCACTGAAGCTTTCTTT. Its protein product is CASRKQGWGTEAFF. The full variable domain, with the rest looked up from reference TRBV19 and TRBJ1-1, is DGGITQSPKYLFRKEGQNVTLSCEQNLNHDAMYWYRQDPGQGLRLIYYSQIVNDFQKGDIAEGYSVSREKKESFPLTVTSAQKNPTAFYLCASRKQGWGTEAFFGQGTRLTVV.

As DNA, the CDR3 is TGTGCCAGCAGCAAAGTCTACGCTGAGCAGTTCTTC. Translating gives CASSKVYAEQFF. This chain joins TRBV21-1 and TRBJ2-1; the tabulated D call, TRBD2, remains unverified against the DNA. TRBV21-1 is flagged as a pseudogene. The CDR3 extends over 12 amino acids.

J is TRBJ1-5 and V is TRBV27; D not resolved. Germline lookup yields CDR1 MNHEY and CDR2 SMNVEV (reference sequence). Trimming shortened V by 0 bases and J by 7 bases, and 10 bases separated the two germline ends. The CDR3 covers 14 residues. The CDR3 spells CASSLSEGYQPQHF. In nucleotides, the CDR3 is TGTGCCAGCAGTTTATCGGAGGGATACCAGCCCCAGCATTTT.

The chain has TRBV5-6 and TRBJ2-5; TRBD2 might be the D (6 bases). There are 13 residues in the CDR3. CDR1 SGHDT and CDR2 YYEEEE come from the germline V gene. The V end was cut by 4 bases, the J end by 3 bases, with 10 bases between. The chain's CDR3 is CASSAGRKETQYF. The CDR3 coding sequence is TGTGCCAGCAGCGCGGGACGGAAAGAGACCCAGTACTTC.

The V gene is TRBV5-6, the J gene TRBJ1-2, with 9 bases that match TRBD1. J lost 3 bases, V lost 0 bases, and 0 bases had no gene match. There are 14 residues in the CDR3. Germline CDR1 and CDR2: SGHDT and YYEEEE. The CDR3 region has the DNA TGTGCCAGCAGCTTGGGACAGGGGGACTATGGCTACACCTTC. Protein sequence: CASSLGQGDYGYTF.

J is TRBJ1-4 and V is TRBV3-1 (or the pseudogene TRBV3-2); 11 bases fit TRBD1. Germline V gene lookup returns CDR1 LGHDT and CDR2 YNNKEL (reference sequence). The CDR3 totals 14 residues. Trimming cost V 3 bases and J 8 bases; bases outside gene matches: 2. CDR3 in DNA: TGTGCCAGCAGCCAGGGACAGGGGGAAGAAAAACTGTTTTTT. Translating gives CASSQGQGEEKLFF.

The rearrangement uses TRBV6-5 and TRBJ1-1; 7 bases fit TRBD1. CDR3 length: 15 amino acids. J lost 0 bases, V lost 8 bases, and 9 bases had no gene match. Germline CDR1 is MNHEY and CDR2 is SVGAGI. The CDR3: CASRRGVGMNTEAFF. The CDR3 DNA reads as TGTGCCAGCCGCAGGGGGGTCGGAATGAACACTGAAGCTTTCTTT.

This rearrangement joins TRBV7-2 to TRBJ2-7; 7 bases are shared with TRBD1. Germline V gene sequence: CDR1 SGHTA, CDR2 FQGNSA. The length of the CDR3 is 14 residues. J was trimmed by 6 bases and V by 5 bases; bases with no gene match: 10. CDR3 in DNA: TGTGCCAGCAGCCCTAGGAAGGGGGCAGGCGAGCAGTACTTC. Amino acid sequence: CASSPRKGAGEQYF. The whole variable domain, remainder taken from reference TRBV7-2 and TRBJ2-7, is GAGVSQSPSNKVTEKGKDVELRCDPISGHTALYWYRQSLGQGLEFLIYFQGNSAPDKSGLPSDRFSAERTGGSVSTLTIQRTQQEDSAVYLCASSPRKGAGEQYFGPGTRLTVT.

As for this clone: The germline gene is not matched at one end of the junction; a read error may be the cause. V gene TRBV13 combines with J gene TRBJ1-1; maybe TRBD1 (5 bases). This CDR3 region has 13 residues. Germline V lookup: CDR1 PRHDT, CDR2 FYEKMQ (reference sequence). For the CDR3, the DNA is TGTGCCAGCAGGTTAGGGGAACAGGCTGAAGCTTTCTTT. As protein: CASRLGEQAEAFF.

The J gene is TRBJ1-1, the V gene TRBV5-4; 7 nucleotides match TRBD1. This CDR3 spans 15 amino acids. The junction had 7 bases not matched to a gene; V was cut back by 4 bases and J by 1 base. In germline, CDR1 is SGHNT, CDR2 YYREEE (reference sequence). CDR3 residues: CASSGRRGQNTEAFF. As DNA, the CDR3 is TGTGCCAGCAGCGGGAGGAGGGGGCAGAACACTGAAGCTTTCTTT.